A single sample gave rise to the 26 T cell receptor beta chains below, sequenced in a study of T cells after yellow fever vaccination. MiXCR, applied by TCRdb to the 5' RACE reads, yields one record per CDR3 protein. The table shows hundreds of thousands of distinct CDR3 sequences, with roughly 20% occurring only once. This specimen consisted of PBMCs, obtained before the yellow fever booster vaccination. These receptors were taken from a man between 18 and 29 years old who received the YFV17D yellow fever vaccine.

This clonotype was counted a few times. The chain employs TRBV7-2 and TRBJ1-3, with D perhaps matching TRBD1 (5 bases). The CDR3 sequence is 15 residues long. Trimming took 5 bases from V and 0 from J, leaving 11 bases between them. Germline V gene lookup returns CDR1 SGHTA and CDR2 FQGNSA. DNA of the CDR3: TGTGCCAGCAGCGACCGCGGGGGCTCTGGAAACACCATATATTTT. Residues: CASSDRGGSGNTIYF.

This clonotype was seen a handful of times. CDR3 DNA sequence: TGCAGACCTACAGGGGCTGATACGCAGTATTTT. This encodes CRPTGADTQYF. The chain carries TRBV20-1 and TRBJ2-3; 7 nucleotides align to TRBD1. CDR1 is DFQATT and CDR2 is SNEGSKA in the germline V gene (reference sequence). The CDR3 contains 11 residues.

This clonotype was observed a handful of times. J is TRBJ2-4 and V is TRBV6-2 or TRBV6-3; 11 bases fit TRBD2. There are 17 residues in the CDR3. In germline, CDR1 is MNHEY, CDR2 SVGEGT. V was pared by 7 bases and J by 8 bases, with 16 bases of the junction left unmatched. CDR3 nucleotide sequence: TGTGCCAGCACTCCAAGGCTTAGCGGGGGGGCCCGCGACATTCAGTACTTC. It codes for CASTPRLSGGARDIQYF.

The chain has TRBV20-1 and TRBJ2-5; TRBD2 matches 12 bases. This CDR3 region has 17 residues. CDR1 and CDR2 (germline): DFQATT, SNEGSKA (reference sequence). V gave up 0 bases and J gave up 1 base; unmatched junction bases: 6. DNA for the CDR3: TGCAGTGCTAGAGATTTTCGACTAGCGGGAGCCCAAGAGACCCAGTACTTC. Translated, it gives CSARDFRLAGAQETQYF.

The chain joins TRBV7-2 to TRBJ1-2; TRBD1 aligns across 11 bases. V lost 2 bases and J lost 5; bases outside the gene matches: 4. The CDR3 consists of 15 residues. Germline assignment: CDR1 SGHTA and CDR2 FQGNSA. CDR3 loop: CASSLPGQGDYGYTF. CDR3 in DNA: TGTGCCAGCAGCTTACCGGGACAGGGGGATTATGGCTACACCTTC.

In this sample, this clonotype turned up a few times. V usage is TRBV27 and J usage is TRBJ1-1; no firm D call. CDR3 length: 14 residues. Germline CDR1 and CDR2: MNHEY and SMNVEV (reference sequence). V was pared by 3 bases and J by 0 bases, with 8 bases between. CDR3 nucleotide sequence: TGTGCCAGCAGTTTGTCAGTCATGAACACTGAAGCTTTCTTT. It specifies CASSLSVMNTEAFF.

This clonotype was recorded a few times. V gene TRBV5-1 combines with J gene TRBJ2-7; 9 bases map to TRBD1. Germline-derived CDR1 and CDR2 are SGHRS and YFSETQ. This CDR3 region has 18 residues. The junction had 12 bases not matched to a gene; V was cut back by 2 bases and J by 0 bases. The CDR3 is CASSFTGQGKGSSYEQYF. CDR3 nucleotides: TGCGCCAGCAGCTTTACGGGACAGGGTAAGGGGAGCTCCTACGAGCAGTACTTC.

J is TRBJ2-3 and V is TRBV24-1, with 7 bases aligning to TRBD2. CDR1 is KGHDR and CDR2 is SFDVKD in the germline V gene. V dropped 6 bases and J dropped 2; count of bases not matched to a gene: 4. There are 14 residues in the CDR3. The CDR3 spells CATSRGGDTDTQYF. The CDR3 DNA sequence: TGTGCCACCAGTCGTGGGGGGGACACAGATACGCAGTATTTT.

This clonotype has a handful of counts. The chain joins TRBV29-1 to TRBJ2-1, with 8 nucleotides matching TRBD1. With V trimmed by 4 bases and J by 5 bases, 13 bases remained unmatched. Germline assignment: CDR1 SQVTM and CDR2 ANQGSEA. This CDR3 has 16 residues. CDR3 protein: CSVGSPDRGLDNEQFF. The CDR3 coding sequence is TGCAGCGTTGGAAGCCCCGACAGGGGTCTGGACAATGAGCAGTTCTTC.

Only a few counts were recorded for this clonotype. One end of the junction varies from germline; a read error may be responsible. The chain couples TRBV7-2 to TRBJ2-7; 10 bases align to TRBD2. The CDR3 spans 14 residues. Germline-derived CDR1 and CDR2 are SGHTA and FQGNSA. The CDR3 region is CASSFLAGAHEHYF. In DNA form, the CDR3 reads TGTGCCAGCAGCTTCCTAGCGGGGGCCCACGAGCATTACTTC.

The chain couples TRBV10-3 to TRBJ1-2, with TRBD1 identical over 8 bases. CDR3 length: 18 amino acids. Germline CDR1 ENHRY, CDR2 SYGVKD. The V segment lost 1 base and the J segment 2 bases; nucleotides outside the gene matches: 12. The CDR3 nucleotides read TGTGCCATCAGTGAGTGGAGGACAGGGTACGGAGCGAACTATGGCTACACCTTC. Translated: CAISEWRTGYGANYGYTF.

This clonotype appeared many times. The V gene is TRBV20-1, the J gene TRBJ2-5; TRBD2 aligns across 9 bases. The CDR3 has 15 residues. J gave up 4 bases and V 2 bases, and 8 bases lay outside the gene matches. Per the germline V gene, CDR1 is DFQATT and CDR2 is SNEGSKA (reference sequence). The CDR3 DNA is TGCAGTGCTAGAACCCCCACAGCGGGGGGAGAGACCCAGTACTTC. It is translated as CSARTPTAGGETQYF.

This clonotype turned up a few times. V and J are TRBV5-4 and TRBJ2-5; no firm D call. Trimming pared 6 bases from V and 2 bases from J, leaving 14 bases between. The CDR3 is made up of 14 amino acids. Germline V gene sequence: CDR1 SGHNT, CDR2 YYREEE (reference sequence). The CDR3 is CASTPVGQQETQYF. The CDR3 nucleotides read TGTGCCAGCACCCCCGTGGGCCAGCAAGAGACCCAGTACTTC.

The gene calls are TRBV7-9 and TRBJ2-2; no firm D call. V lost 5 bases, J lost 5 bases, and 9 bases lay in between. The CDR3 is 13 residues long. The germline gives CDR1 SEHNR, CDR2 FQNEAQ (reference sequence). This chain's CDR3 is CASSPATTGELFF. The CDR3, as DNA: TGTGCCAGCAGCCCGGCCACTACCGGGGAGCTGTTTTTT.

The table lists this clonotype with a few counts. In DNA form, the CDR3 reads TGTGCCAGCAGTCGATCCCAGGGGTTCTTGGATACGCAGTATTTT. It encodes CASSRSQGFLDTQYF. The V gene is TRBV27, the J gene TRBJ2-3; perhaps TRBD1 as D (6 bases). CDR1 is MNHEY, CDR2 SMNVEV, per germline (reference sequence). V lost 5 bases, J lost 6 bases, and 18 bases lay in between. This CDR3 has 15 amino acids.

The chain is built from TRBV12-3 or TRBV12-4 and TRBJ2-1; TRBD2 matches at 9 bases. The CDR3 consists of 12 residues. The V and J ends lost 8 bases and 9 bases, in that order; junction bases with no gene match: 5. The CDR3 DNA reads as TGTGCCAGCCGGCTAGCGGGGACTGAGCAGTTCTTC. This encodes CASRLAGTEQFF.

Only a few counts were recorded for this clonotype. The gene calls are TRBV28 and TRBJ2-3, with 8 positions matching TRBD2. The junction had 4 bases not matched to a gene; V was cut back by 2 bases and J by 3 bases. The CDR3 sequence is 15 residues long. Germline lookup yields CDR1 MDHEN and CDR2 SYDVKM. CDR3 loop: CASSLRGGPTDTQYF. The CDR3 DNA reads TGTGCCAGCAGTTTACGGGGGGGCCCAACAGATACGCAGTATTTT.

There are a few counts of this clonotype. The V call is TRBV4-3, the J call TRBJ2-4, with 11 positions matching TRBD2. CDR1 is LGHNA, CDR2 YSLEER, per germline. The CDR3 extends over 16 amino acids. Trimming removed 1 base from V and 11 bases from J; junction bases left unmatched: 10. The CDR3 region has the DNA TGCGCCAGCAGCCAAGTTCTAGCGGGGGGCACGTACGTTCAGTACTTC. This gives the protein CASSQVLAGGTYVQYF.

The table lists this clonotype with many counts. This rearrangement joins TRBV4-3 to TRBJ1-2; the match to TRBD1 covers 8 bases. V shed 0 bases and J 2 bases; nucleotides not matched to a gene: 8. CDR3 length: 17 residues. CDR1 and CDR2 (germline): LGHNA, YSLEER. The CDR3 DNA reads TGCGCCAGCAGCCAAGATTGGCAGGGGGCTGTAAACTATGGCTACACCTTC. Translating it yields CASSQDWQGAVNYGYTF.

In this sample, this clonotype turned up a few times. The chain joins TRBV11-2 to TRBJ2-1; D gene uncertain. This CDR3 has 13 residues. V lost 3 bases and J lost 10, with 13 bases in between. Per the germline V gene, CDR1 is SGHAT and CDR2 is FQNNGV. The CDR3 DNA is TGTGCCAGCAGCTTTAGAGACCTGGGAGAGCAGTTCTTC. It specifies CASSFRDLGEQFF.

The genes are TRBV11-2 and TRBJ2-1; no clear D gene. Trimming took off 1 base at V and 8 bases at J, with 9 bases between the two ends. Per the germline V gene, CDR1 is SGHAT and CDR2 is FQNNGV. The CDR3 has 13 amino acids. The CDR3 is CASSLGVIYEQFF. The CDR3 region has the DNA TGTGCCAGCAGCTTAGGCGTCATCTATGAGCAGTTCTTC.

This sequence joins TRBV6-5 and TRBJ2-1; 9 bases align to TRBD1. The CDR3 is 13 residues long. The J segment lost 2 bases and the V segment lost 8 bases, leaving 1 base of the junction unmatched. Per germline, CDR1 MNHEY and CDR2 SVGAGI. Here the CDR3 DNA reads TGTGCCAGCCGGGACAGGGCCTACAATGAGCAGTTCTTC. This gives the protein CASRDRAYNEQFF.

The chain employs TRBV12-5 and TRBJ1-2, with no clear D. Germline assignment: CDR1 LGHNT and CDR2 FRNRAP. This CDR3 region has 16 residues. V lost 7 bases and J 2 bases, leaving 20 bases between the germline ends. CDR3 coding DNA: TGTGCTAGTGCCCTCATACTCGGGCAGCCCAACTATGGCTACACCTTC. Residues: CASALILGQPNYGYTF.

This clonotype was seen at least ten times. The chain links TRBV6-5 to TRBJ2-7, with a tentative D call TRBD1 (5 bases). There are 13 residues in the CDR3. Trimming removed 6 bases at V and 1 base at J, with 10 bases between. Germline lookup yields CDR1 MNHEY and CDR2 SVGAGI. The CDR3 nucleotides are TGTGCCAGCAGCTTCCCAGGGTCCTACGAGCAGTACTTC. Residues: CASSFPGSYEQYF.

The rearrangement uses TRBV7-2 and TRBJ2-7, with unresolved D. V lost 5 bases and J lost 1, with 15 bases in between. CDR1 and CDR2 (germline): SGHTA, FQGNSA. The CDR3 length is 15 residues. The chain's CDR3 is CASSKGFDTSYEQYF. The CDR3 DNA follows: TGTGCCAGCAGCAAGGGATTCGACACTTCCTACGAGCAGTACTTC. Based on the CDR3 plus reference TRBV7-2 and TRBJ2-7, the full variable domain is GAGVSQSPSNKVTEKGKDVELRCDPISGHTALYWYRQSLGQGLEFLIYFQGNSAPDKSGLPSDRFSAERTGGSVSTLTIQRTQQEDSAVYLCASSKGFDTSYEQYFGPGTRLTVT.

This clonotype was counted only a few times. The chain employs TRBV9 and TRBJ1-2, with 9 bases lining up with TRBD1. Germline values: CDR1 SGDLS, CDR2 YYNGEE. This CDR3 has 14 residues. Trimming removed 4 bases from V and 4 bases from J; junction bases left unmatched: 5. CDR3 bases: TGTGCCAGCAGCAAGGGACAGGGTGGCTATGGCTACACCTTC. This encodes CASSKGQGGYGYTF. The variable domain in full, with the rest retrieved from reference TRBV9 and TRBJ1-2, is DSGVTQTPKHLITATGQRVTLRCSPRSGDLSVYWYQQSLDQGLQFLIQYYNGEERAKGNILERFSAQQFPDLHSELNLSSLELGDSALYFCASSKGQGGYGYTFGSGTRLTVV.